This T cell receptor (beta chain) was captured by sequencing in a study of blood T cell repertoires in COVID-19. About the study: Specimens from acute and convalescent COVID-19 originated in the United States, Italy and Spain. In each case, the material was cDNA or gDNA derived from T cells, B-cell-depleted T cells, or PBMCs.

The germline V gene encodes CDR1 MDHEN and CDR2 SYDVKM. V was clipped by 3 bases and J by 4 bases; unmatched bases: 6. The CDR3 has 15 residues. Original processing notes: Nucleated cell number was recorded as an estimate derived from reference gene primer amplification. TCRdb keeps only in-frame clones here, not all; method: immunoSEQ multiplex PCR. D and trimming come from the DNA, and the V and J calls and clone size come from that table. Among about 150,000 clones listed, about 80% were seen once. The source is a man aged 55-75 years with acute or convalescent COVID-19. The sample comprised peripheral blood. The chain links TRBV28 to TRBJ1-5; TRBD1 aligns across 7 bases. The CDR3 bases are TGTGCCAGCAGTTTGGGGTCGACAGGGAATCAGCCCCAGCATTTT. It translates to CASSLGSTGNQPQHF.